This T cell receptor (beta chain) stems from a study of blood T cell repertoires in COVID-19. Study summary: Donors in the United States, Italy and Spain gave samples during acute or convalescent COVID-19.

Libraries were prepared by immunoSEQ multiplex PCR; TCRdb keeps only in-frame clonotypes and omits some of them. The table has fewer than 500,000 clones, 88% seen once. Participants spanned ages about 18 to 90 years and resided in over 20 US areas. This TCR was recovered from a woman aged 30 to 39 with acute COVID-19. Material for sequencing was PBMCs or T cells enriched from blood (not recorded which).

In nucleotides, the CDR3 is TGTGCCAGCAGCCTGGCTGGGCGTGCTGAAGCTTTCTTT. Translation gives CASSLAGRAEAFF. This sequence joins TRBV7-2 and TRBJ1-1, with unresolved D. Per the germline V gene, CDR1 is SGHTA and CDR2 is FQGNSA. The V and J ends lost 5 bases and 6 bases respectively, with 13 bases between them. This CDR3 comprises 13 residues.